This is a list of T cell receptor beta chains from one sample in a study of cytomegalovirus exposure and HLA in healthy donors. The method was immunoSEQ multiplex PCR; TCRdb's version includes in-frame clones alone and lacks a portion of them. The specimen's table records roughly 140,000 clones. Sequencing was done on a sample of PBMCs. The source is a man aged 40-55 years in good health and CMV-seronegative. Each CDR3 is given without its conserved first and last residue. The D gene is left open where the match is weak.

>12|TRBD1|TRBV5-5
ASSLEGASNEQF
>11|.|TRBV5-6
ASSLRGSYGYT
>16|TRBD1|TRBV5-1
ASSFDYRADRGGNEQY
>10|.|TRBV5-4
ASSLFLDTQY
>11|.|TRBV15
ATATAGGYGYT
>12|.|TRBV7-9
ASSLSEGEGKAF
>13|.|TRBV18
ASSPPGHAGETQY
>11|TRBD1|TRBV29-1
SVRTGGTYEQY
>11|.|TRBV6-5
ASRGRGRAEQF
>15|.|TRBV7-2
ASSLDRLIISGNTIY
>17|TRBD1|TRBV11-1
ASSLRFGDRYIPPYEQY
>9|.|TRBV7-9
ASSPLGELF
>13|.|TRBV19
ASSIFWGADYGYT
>13|TRBD1|TRBV2
ASSLTGGYNQPQH
>13|.|TRBV11-1
ASSIGTAANTEAF
>12|.|TRBV19
ASRRIGVLDEQY
>12|TRBD1|TRBV11-3
ASSFGQGADTQY
>12|TRBD1|TRBV7-3
ASSSGTASTEAF
>17|TRBD2|TRBV5-5
ASSLSTPAGTSFTGELF
>11|.|TRBV25-1
ASSHDAGKTQY
>11|TRBD1|TRBV29-1
SVAGGRLETQY
>12|.|TRBV5-1
ASSFAGMDYGYT
>12|TRBD1|TRBV25-1
ASSGQGDPYEQY
>9|.|TRBV7-8
ASSSSQKAF
>14|TRBD2|TRBV5-4
ASSPWRGGNHNEQF
>13|.|TRBV19
ASILGGANTGELF
>13|TRBD2|TRBV7-8
ASSLRGALSYEQY
>13|.|TRBV6-1
ASSVSTGEKNIQY
>15|.|TRBV6-4
ASSDPPEGPSDGELF
>11|.|TRBV19
ASSLRGYTEAF
>13|TRBD1|TRBV6-1
ASSEDTGGTGELF
>11|TRBD1|TRBV7-9
ASSPTGVNEQY
>11|.|TRBV6-5
ASRQKTDYGYT
>14|TRBD1|TRBV5-4
ASSLAGTGGYNEQY
>13|TRBD2|TRBV11-2
ASSSPALAVHEQY
>12|TRBD1|TRBV15
ATRRTGVFETQY
>17|TRBD1|TRBV7-2
ASSLGDSTPSSYNSPLH
>15|.|TRBV21-1
ASSKKGQGKGKNIQY
>12|TRBD1|TRBV19
ASSIEQGIQPQH
>14|TRBD1|TRBV6-6
ASSPEGQLFNYGYT
>12|TRBD1|TRBV5-6
ASSSGTVNSPLH
>13|.|TRBV6-5
ASSNKKSSGNTIY
>12|.|TRBV9
ASSVALSGNTIY
>15|.|TRBV28
ASSADRNLVGNQPQH
>13|.|TRBV2
ASSTGGLSNQPQH
>13|TRBD1|TRBV4-1
ASSQEGTGGYGYT
>16|TRBD2|TRBV25-1
ASTPGGLAGGPANVLT
>9|.|TRBV29-1
SVDRNTEAF
>11|TRBD1|TRBV5-4
ASSGTGGVEQY